This T cell receptor (beta chain) was identified during a study of shared clonotypes between healthy human individuals. V was pared by 7 bases and J by 8 bases, with 14 bases between. Germline V lookup: CDR1 SQVTM, CDR2 ANQGSEA. This CDR3 is 11 amino acids long. CD45RO-negative cells were positively selected for CCR7, leaving out terminally differentiated effector memory CD45RA+ cells. Some clones are missing from TCRdb's copy, which holds only in-frame ones; the method was immunoSEQ multiplex PCR. The sample includes about 800,000 clones, 96% of them seen just once. The sequenced sample consisted of naive CD8+ T cells sorted from blood. The gene calls are TRBV29-1 and TRBJ1-2; D is unresolved. The clonotype was recovered from a man aged 25 to 40 in good health. The CDR3 loop reads CSAGRLDGYTF. Here the CDR3 DNA reads TGCAGCGCTGGGCGTTTAGACGGCTACACCTTC.